The next 29 T cell receptor beta chains were all read from a single sample in a study of T-cell reconstitution after alpha-beta-depleted transplantation in children. A library of TCRbeta sequences, prepared with unique molecular identifiers, was generated. MiXCR was run by TCRdb on the PCR reads, yielding one entry per CDR3 protein. This sample has 530,000 or so distinct CDR3 sequences, with 20% to 30% found just once. Sequences were derived from PBMCs, sampled before TCRalphabeta/CD19-depleted stem cell transplant. The receptors stem from a boy in the first two years of life with Wiskott-Aldrich syndrome, due to receive a stem cell transplant.

This clonotype was detected only a few times. The chain couples TRBV5-1 to TRBJ2-5, with D possibly TRBD2 on 6 matching bases. V was clipped by 0 bases and J by 9 bases, with 12 bases between them. Germline CDR1 SGHRS, CDR2 YFSETQ. CDR3 length: 13 residues. As DNA, the CDR3 is TGCGCCAGCAGCTTGGGGCGGACTACGGCCCAGTACTTC. Translation gives CASSLGRTTAQYF.

Turning to this clonotype: A read error may account for a junction end that differs from germline. The chain is built from TRBV20-1 and TRBJ2-1; 11 bases map to TRBD2. From germline, CDR1 is DFQATT and CDR2 SNEGSKA (reference sequence). The CDR3 has 12 amino acids. CDR3 nucleotides: TGCAGTGCTAGAGATGGGACTAGCGGCCGGGTCTTC. This encodes CSARDGTSGRVF.

This clonotype came up a few times. This chain links TRBV5-1 with TRBJ2-7; 7 nucleotides match TRBD2. Germline assignment: CDR1 SGHRS and CDR2 YFSETQ. The V gene end was trimmed by 0 bases and the J gene end by 6 bases; junction bases not matched to a gene: 15. This CDR3 spans 17 amino acids. The CDR3: CASSLAELGGSVFEQYF. The CDR3 DNA follows: TGCGCCAGCAGCTTGGCCGAGTTGGGCGGGAGCGTCTTCGAGCAGTACTTC.

The genes are TRBV11-1 and TRBJ2-2; 9 bases map to TRBD2. V lost 5 bases and J lost 6; bases outside the gene matches: 16. Germline CDR1 reads SGHAT; CDR2 reads FQDESV (reference sequence). CDR3 length: 18 amino acids. Here the CDR3 DNA reads TGTGCCAGCAGCGGACCGGGACTAGCCCCCTCGGCGGCCGGGGAGCTGTTTTTT. Protein product: CASSGPGLAPSAAGELFF.

This clonotype was observed a few times. This chain uses TRBV7-2 with TRBJ2-1, with 7 bases fitting TRBD2. V dropped 4 bases and J dropped 9; count of bases not matched to a gene: 15. CDR1 SGHTA and CDR2 FQGNSA come from the germline V gene. The CDR3 has 16 residues. In DNA, the CDR3 is TGTGCCAGCAGCTACGCCATACTAGCGTCCTCCCCTGAGCAGTTCTTC. Its protein is CASSYAILASSPEQFF.

In this sample, this clonotype turned up a few times. The V gene is TRBV11-2, the J gene TRBJ2-1; D is ambiguous. This CDR3 contains 14 residues. Germline V gene sequence: CDR1 SGHAT, CDR2 FQNNGV. V lost 1 base, J lost 4 bases, and 8 bases lay in between. CDR3 sequence (DNA): TGTGCCAGCAGCTTAGGGAACAAATACAATGAGCAGTTCTTC. It codes for CASSLGNKYNEQFF. The variable domain in full, with the rest retrieved from reference TRBV11-2 and TRBJ2-1, is EAGVAQSPRYKIIEKRQSVAFWCNPISGHATLYWYQQILGQGPKLLIQFQNNGVVDDSQLPKDRFSAERLKGVDSTLKIQPAKLEDSAVYLCASSLGNKYNEQFFGPGTRLTVL.

The chain carries TRBV4-2 and TRBJ2-1; possibly TRBD2 for D (5 bases). Germline V gene sequence: CDR1 LGHNA, CDR2 YNFKEQ. The CDR3 is made up of 13 amino acids. The V gene lost 1 base and the J gene lost 6 bases, with 7 bases spanning the gap. Written as DNA, the CDR3 is TGTGCCAGCAGCCAAGCTCGGGGCAATGAGCAGTTCTTC. Translation: CASSQARGNEQFF.

The chain recombines TRBV11-2 with TRBJ1-2; maybe TRBD1 (6 bases). CDR3 size: 15 residues. Germline V gives CDR1 SGHAT, CDR2 FQNNGV. The ends were cut back, 0 bases at V and 8 bases at J, with 16 bases in the middle. The CDR3 loop reads CASSLDRGPGVGYTF. The CDR3 DNA reads TGTGCCAGCAGCTTAGATCGCGGGCCAGGGGTAGGCTACACCTTC.

This clonotype has only a few counts. The V gene is TRBV5-1, the J gene TRBJ2-7; D is possibly TRBD2 (5 bases). Trimming took off 0 bases at V and 7 bases at J, with 11 bases between the two ends. Looked up from germline, CDR1 is SGHRS and CDR2 is YFSETQ. The CDR3 totals 13 residues. CDR3 in DNA: TGCGCCAGCAGCTTGGTGGAGCGGAGTGAGCAGTACTTC. Translated: CASSLVERSEQYF. Complete variable domain (other parts from reference TRBV5-1 and TRBJ2-7): KAGVTQTPRYLIKTRGQQVTLSCSPISGHRSVSWYQQTPGQGLQFLFEYFSETQRNKGNFPGRFSGRQFSNSRSEMNVSTLELGDSALYLCASSLVERSEQYFGPGTRLTVT.

The chain joins TRBV5-1 to TRBJ2-5; unclear D gene. The germline gives CDR1 SGHRS, CDR2 YFSETQ. The ends were cut back, 4 bases at V and 2 bases at J, with 9 bases in the middle. This CDR3 contains 13 residues. CDR3 amino acids: CASSQQPQETQYF. DNA of the CDR3: TGCGCCAGCAGCCAACAACCACAAGAGACCCAGTACTTC.

Concerning this clonotype itself: Its ends do not fully match the called genes, so a read error is possible. This rearrangement joins TRBV7-2 to TRBJ2-7, with TRBD2 matching over 12 bases. Germline V gene lookup returns CDR1 SGHTA and CDR2 FQGNSA. This CDR3 spans 14 amino acids. This chain's CDR3 is CASSLAGGQNEQYF. The CDR3 DNA sequence: TGTGCCAGCAGCCTAGCGGGAGGGCAAAACGAGCAGTACTTC.

This clonotype showed up just a few times. The rearrangement uses TRBV18 and TRBJ2-5; no firm D call. The CDR3 has 13 amino acids. Germline CDR1 is KGHSH and CDR2 is LQKENI. V was cut by 2 bases and J by 5 bases, with 9 bases left in between. For the CDR3, the DNA is TGTGCCAGCTCACCAAACCAAGGCGAGACCCAGTACTTC. Its translation is CASSPNQGETQYF.

The chain combines TRBV6-5 with TRBJ2-1; D call uncertain. Germline V CDR1 and CDR2: MNHEY, SVGAGI. The V end was cut by 4 bases, the J end by 4 bases, with 17 bases between. The CDR3 totals 16 residues. The CDR3 spells CASSFSLGVGYNEQFF. The CDR3 DNA is TGTGCCAGCAGTTTCTCCCTGGGCGTCGGGTACAATGAGCAGTTCTTC.

This clonotype was detected only a few times. The chain carries TRBV20-1 and TRBJ2-3, with TRBD2 identical over 9 bases. The CDR3 covers 15 residues. Germline loops: CDR1 DFQATT, CDR2 SNEGSKA (reference sequence). With V trimmed by 1 base and J by 6 bases, 8 bases remained unmatched. CDR3 loop: CSARANSGGRDTQYF. As DNA, the CDR3 is TGCAGTGCTAGAGCGAATAGCGGGGGACGGGATACGCAGTATTTT.

This clonotype was seen more than once but under ten times. V and J are TRBV5-1 and TRBJ2-2; 12 nucleotides agree with TRBD2. Germline values: CDR1 SGHRS, CDR2 YFSETQ. V was clipped by 0 bases and J by 4 bases; unmatched bases: 10. The CDR3 sequence is 19 residues long. CDR3 nucleotides: TGCGCCAGCAGCTTGGCCGCTCTAGCGGGAGGGCCCGGCACCGGGGAGCTGTTTTTT. Protein product: CASSLAALAGGPGTGELFF.

The chain is built from TRBV27 and TRBJ1-1; 7 nucleotides align to TRBD1. The germline CDR1 and CDR2 sequences are MNHEY and SMNVEV (reference sequence). This CDR3 is 14 amino acids long. V gave up 6 bases and J gave up 0 bases; unmatched junction bases: 4. The CDR3 sequence: CASSVGGMNTEAFF. In DNA form, the CDR3 reads TGTGCCAGCAGCGTAGGGGGCATGAACACTGAAGCTTTCTTT.

This rearrangement joins TRBV12-3 or TRBV12-4 to TRBJ1-5; 9 bases fit TRBD1. The length of the CDR3 is 15 residues. J lost 3 bases, V lost 4 bases, and 4 bases had no gene match. Written as DNA, the CDR3 is TGTGCCAGCAGTTACAGGGGGCTTTCCAATCAGCCCCAGCATTTT. It is translated as CASSYRGLSNQPQHF.

This rearrangement joins TRBV20-1 to TRBJ2-7; D not resolved. This CDR3 is built from 14 residues. The V end lost 6 bases, the J end lost 0 bases, and 15 bases lay between the germline ends. Germline V CDR1 and CDR2: DFQATT, SNEGSKA (reference sequence). The CDR3 sequence: CSATRLESSYEQYF. The CDR3 nucleotides are TGCAGTGCGACCCGACTGGAAAGCTCCTACGAGCAGTACTTC.

This clonotype was detected a few times. The V and J genes are TRBV28 and TRBJ1-2, with 10 nucleotides matching TRBD1. Germline V gives CDR1 MDHEN, CDR2 SYDVKM. The CDR3 has 12 residues. Germline trimming cut 5 bases from V and 8 bases from J; bases unmatched to any gene: 2. CDR3 in amino acids: CASSRQGAGYTF. The CDR3 DNA reads as TGTGCCAGCAGTCGACAGGGGGCAGGCTACACCTTC.

This clonotype showed up just a few times. The gene calls are TRBV20-1 and TRBJ1-5; tentative D call: TRBD1 (5 bases). Per the germline V gene, CDR1 is DFQATT and CDR2 is SNEGSKA (reference sequence). This CDR3 has 16 amino acids. Trimming cost V 0 bases and J 2 bases, with 14 bases left between them. The CDR3 DNA is TGCAGTGCTAGAGATTTTCAGGGAAAGGGCAATCAGCCCCAGCATTTT. This translates into CSARDFQGKGNQPQHF.

There are many counts of this clonotype. CDR3 residues: CASSARDEQYF. The CDR3 DNA sequence: TGTGCCAGCAGCGCCAGAGACGAGCAGTACTTC. This sequence joins TRBV7-9 and TRBJ2-7, with no clear D. V dropped 5 bases and J dropped 5 bases, with 7 bases sitting between them. This CDR3 has 11 amino acids. Germline V gene sequence: CDR1 SEHNR, CDR2 FQNEAQ (reference sequence). The complete variable domain, with remaining parts taken from reference TRBV7-9 and TRBJ2-7, reads DTGVSQNPRHKITKRGQNVTFRCDPISEHNRLYWYRQTLGQGPEFLTYFQNEAQLEKSRLLSDRFSAERPKGSFSTLEIQRTEQGDSAMYLCASSARDEQYFGPGTRLTVT.

The sample holds many counts of this clonotype. This sequence joins TRBV7-6 and TRBJ1-3; D not certain. V gave up 4 bases and J gave up 0 bases, with 7 bases separating them. Looked up from germline, CDR1 is SGHVS and CDR2 is FNYEAQ. The CDR3 has 14 residues. CDR3 sequence reads: CASSSDISGNTIYF. The CDR3 nucleotides are TGTGCCAGCAGCTCCGATATCTCTGGAAACACCATATATTTT. Full variable domain (outside the CDR3, taken from reference TRBV7-6 and TRBJ1-3): GAGVSQSPRYKVTKRGQDVALRCDPISGHVSLYWYRQALGQGPEFLTYFNYEAQQDKSGLPNDRFSAERPEGSISTLTIQRTEQRDSAMYRCASSSDISGNTIYFGEGSWLTVV.

At least ten counts were recorded for this clonotype. This chain uses TRBV7-9 with TRBJ2-7, with 11 bases matching TRBD2. CDR1 is SEHNR and CDR2 is FQNEAQ in the germline V gene (reference sequence). V dropped 4 bases and J dropped 0; count of bases not matched to a gene: 5. The CDR3 has 16 amino acids. The CDR3 nucleotides read TGTGCCAGCAGCTCTGCGGGACTAGCGGACTCCTACGAGCAGTACTTC. It yields the protein CASSSAGLADSYEQYF.

This clonotype was observed a handful of times. The CDR3 DNA is TGTGCCTGGAGTGACGGACAGGGACAGCCCCAGCATTTT. It specifies CAWSDGQGQPQHF. The chain employs TRBV30 and TRBJ1-5, with 8 nucleotides matching TRBD1. V shed 1 base, J shed 7 bases, and the junction held 3 bases outside the gene matches. Germline V gene lookup returns CDR1 GTSNPN and CDR2 SVGIG (reference sequence). The CDR3 extends over 13 amino acids.

This chain joins TRBV5-1 and TRBJ2-7; D not certain. CDR3 length: 15 residues. V was pared by 5 bases and J by 0 bases, with 15 bases between. Per germline, CDR1 SGHRS and CDR2 YFSETQ. CDR3 in DNA: TGCGCCAGCAGGTTTGGACCAACCAGCTCCTACGAGCAGTACTTC. Translation gives CASRFGPTSSYEQYF.

This clonotype was found a few times. No conserved phenylalanine or tryptophan is present at the end of the CDR3, so a read error is the likely explanation. V is TRBV20-1 and J is TRBJ2-7; 11 bases agree with TRBD2. Germline loops: CDR1 DFQATT, CDR2 SNEGSKA (reference sequence). The CDR3 has 15 residues. Germline trimming cut 0 bases from V and 3 bases from J; bases unmatched to any gene: 4. The CDR3 nucleotides are TGCAGTGCTAGAGACCCGGGACTAGCGGACTACGAGCAGTACCTC. Its translation: CSARDPGLADYEQYL.

This rearrangement joins TRBV12-3 or TRBV12-4 to TRBJ2-1; 9 nucleotides match TRBD1. The CDR3 is 14 amino acids. Trimming took 6 bases from V and 7 from J; bases not matched to a gene: 7. The CDR3 DNA reads TGTGCCAGCAGGGGGACAGGGAAGAGGAATGAGCAGTTCTTC. Its translation is CASRGTGKRNEQFF.

The CDR3 DNA sequence: TGCAGTGCTACCGTCTTTAGCGCCTACAATGAGCAGTTCTTC. Residues: CSATVFSAYNEQFF. This chain links TRBV20-1 with TRBJ2-1; TRBD2 is a possible D gene (5 bases). The CDR3 contains 14 residues. Per germline, CDR1 DFQATT and CDR2 SNEGSKA (reference sequence). Trimming took off 4 bases at V and 2 bases at J, with 12 bases between the two ends.

The V call is TRBV7-9, the J call TRBJ2-6; no definite D call. CDR1 and CDR2 from the germline V gene are SEHNR and FQNEAQ (reference sequence). V was shortened by 6 bases and J by 2 bases, with 8 bases between the two germline ends. The CDR3 loop spans 14 amino acids. The CDR3 is CASSKGPGANVLTF. The CDR3 DNA reads as TGTGCCAGCAGTAAAGGGCCTGGGGCCAACGTCCTGACTTTC.